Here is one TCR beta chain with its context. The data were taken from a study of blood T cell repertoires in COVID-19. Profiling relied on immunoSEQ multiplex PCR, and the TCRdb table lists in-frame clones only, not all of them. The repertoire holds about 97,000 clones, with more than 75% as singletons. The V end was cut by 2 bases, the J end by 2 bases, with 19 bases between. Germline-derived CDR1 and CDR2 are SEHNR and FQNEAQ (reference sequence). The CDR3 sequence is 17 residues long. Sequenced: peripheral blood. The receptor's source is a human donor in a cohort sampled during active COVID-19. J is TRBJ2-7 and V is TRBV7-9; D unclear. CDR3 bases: TGTGCCAGCAGCTTAAGGATAGGTCGAGACATCCCCTACGAGCAGTACTTC. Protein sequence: CASSLRIGRDIPYEQYF.